This T cell receptor beta chain was identified during a study of cytomegalovirus exposure and HLA in healthy donors (dated 2017 in TCRdb). Regarding the complete study: An earlier analysis of approximately 640 of the donors reported about 290 Gb of sequence data and around 110 million unique TCR beta sequences from around 200 million T cells. An earlier analysis of roughly 600 of the donors used high-throughput TCR beta sequencing to judge whether each TCR beta V gene segment behaved as functional or pseudogenic. The study profiled the T cell repertoires of around 700 subjects by immunosequencing and related them to cytomegalovirus serostatus. In addition to the first cohort of roughly 670 subjects, a separate validation cohort of some 120 different subjects was used. Both class I and class II loci were covered by HLA typing, at four-digit resolution. The number of typed donors differed by locus: roughly 620-630 for A, B, C, DRB1 and DQB1; 500 to 550 for DQA1; over 600 for DPA1; and some 430 for DPB1. A later genetic analysis used genome-wide SNP genotypes for 398 of the 666 donors, treating that subset as a discovery cohort. To predict cytomegalovirus infection status, the study brought together high-throughput TCR immunosequencing, statistical association of individual TCRs with disease status, and machine learning. Across 398 genotyped donors of the cohort, an average of roughly 230,000 unique TCR beta nucleotide sequences per donor were sequenced, and roughly a sixth of those sequences were non-productive. Roughly 300 gigabases of sequencing data and approximately 84 million unique TCR sequences were included in an early release covering about 620 HLA-typed donors. Four or five DR-DQ haplotypes were handled as single units for association and clustering, since linkage in the cohort was strong. A later analysis re-examined previously published TCR beta repertoires from roughly 720 donors and added high-resolution HLA genotyping to investigate patterns of TCR occurrence. Rather than drawing on any new phenotypic data, the later analysis identified candidate immune exposures from TCR beta sequences and the way those sequences occurred across donors. Every repertoire in the discovery cohort had been generated on one and the same sequencing platform. Donor age, sex, ethnicity and CMV serostatus were compiled alongside the repertoire data. The aim of the study was to test whether cataloging public T cell receptors could identify signatures of past pathogen exposure. The genetic ancestry cluster associated with self-reported Caucasian donors included approximately 85% of the roughly 380 genotyped donors. General study outcomes and caveats: The study gave a list of 150 to 200 TCR beta chains associated with cytomegalovirus. In a later analysis, TCR association rates were found to vary across HLA loci, with the most associated TCRs seen for DRB1 alleles and the fewest for HLA-C alleles. Correlated functional status among segregating V segments might be attributable to linkage disequilibrium, but an unknown experimental factor could not be ruled out. Broadly in line with IMGT annotations, most TCR beta V segments showed up in productive rearrangements about 87% or about 30% of the time in an earlier analysis of several hundred of the donors. In vitro tests confirmed that a few of the cytomegalovirus-associated TCR beta chains recognize cytomegalovirus antigens. Most CMV-associated TCR beta chains appeared to be HLA-restricted in a later analysis, and the HLA associations seemed to be driven largely by CMV exposure. Only TCR beta chains were sequenced in this cohort, and the absence of alpha or paired-chain data limited detectable features. A group of highly shared sequence variants was considered likely to be a technical artifact of the sequencing pipeline. The 87-base-pair reads could not distinguish some IMGT-functional V segments, including TRBV6-2 and TRBV6-3, so those segments were excluded. The classifier was reported to diagnose cytomegalovirus status with high specificity and sensitivity in both the original cohort and the validation cohort. A further reported finding was that TCR beta sequences accurately predicted the HLA-A and HLA-B alleles for most subjects in the first cohort. Because HLA typing was missing for some donors at each locus, association tests included only the typed subset. At a false discovery rate of 0.05, a later analysis linked under 20,000 TCR beta sequences to specific HLA alleles. A later genetic analysis associated a missense DCLRE1C variant with V-gene and J-gene trimming of TCR beta chains, and an independent cohort replicated the association. Across donors, most TCR sequences were observed very rarely, whereas some public TCRs were present in many individuals. CMV serostatus was the only immune exposure information available for the cohort. It was suggested by the authors that the approach could potentially be generalized to other disease states and immunological phenotypes. In a later genetic analysis, fewer N-insertions in productive TCRs were reported among donors in an Asian-associated ancestry cluster than the roughly 700-donor mean. When HLA alleles, especially DR and DQ, strongly co-occurred, attributing TCR associations to individual alleles was difficult. In a later analysis, HLA-associated TCR beta chains showed more clonal expansion and lower generation probabilities than non-associated chains that were equally common. Several of the top co-occurrence clusters appeared to be linked to parvovirus B19, influenza, CMV and Epstein-Barr virus, according to a later analysis. Presence/absence analyses assumed roughly uniform sequencing depth across donors, an assumption that may not hold. Around 16 rarely observed V segments, including chromosome 9 orphons, were excluded from the earlier analysis of approximately 600 of the donors because counts were too low.

The cohort comprised 550 to 700 healthy bone marrow donors. All cohort members were sampled while nominally healthy, although unrecorded immune exposures were likely present. The donor was CMV seronegative and belonged to the group of 350 to 400 seronegative cohort members. Every donor gave a peripheral blood sample, and the peripheral blood mononuclear cells from that sample were used for TCR beta sequencing. The Qiagen DNeasy Blood Extraction Kit was used to extract genomic DNA from the blood cell samples. Library preparation was by the immunoSEQ multiplex PCR assay. A mixture of 60 forward primers for TCR Vbeta segments and 13 reverse primers for TCR Jbeta segments was used in the multiplex PCR. A multiplex PCR assay on genomic DNA amplified the CDR3 region of rearranged TCR beta genes. On the Illumina HiSeq System, the amplified TCR beta libraries were sequenced as 87-base-pair reads. The authors' pipeline ran thus. A later analysis counted about 80 million unique TCR beta chains across the 666 repertoires, and roughly 11 million of these chains were shared by at least two donors. Raw reads were error-corrected and collapsed into unique sequences by a nearest-neighbor algorithm in which closely related sequences were merged to remove PCR and sequencing errors. To assign V, D and J gene segments, CDR3 sequences were aligned to IMGT reference sequences. Each retained sequence needed at least a six-nucleotide match to both a V gene segment and a J gene segment. A rearrangement was called productive if the CDR3 had no stop codons and remained in frame with V and J, and every other rearrangement was called non-productive. CDR3 was defined according to IMGT convention as the region running from the second conserved V-encoded cysteine to the conserved J-encoded phenylalanine. The earlier analysis of about 560 of the donors excluded any sequence lacking an unambiguous match to a single V gene segment. An earlier analysis of about 590 of the donors classified V segments as functional when productive rearrangements were above 56.7% and as segregating when the standard deviation between donors was above 5%. A statistical classification framework was built for diagnosing cytomegalovirus status from the catalog of TCR beta chain sequences. A later analysis assigned V and J genes by comparing TCR nucleotide sequences with IMGT/GENE-DB human TR gene sequences. In a later analysis, CDR3 sequences and most-parsimonious VDJ recombination scenarios were assigned using the TCRdist pipeline. A later analysis defined each TCR beta chain by its CDR3 amino acid sequence plus V-gene family, and excluded reads lacking a unique V-gene family. A later analysis removed roughly 590 highly shared, low-generation-probability nucleotide sequences to deal with suspected cross-contamination and a sequencing artifact. In a later analysis, a clonal expansion index for each public chain was calculated from normalized within-repertoire ranks of inferred template counts. In a later analysis, generation probabilities were computed with a VDJ recombination model fitted to out-of-frame rearrangements, and the resulting probabilities were checked against IGoR. In a later analysis, TCR-TCR, TCR-HLA and TCR-CMV co-occurrence was scored with hypergeometric tests, and a repertoire-size bias correction was applied to TCR pairs. A later analysis estimated false discovery rates by permuting HLA or CMV assignments 20 times. In a later analysis, co-occurring TCRs were grouped with DBSCAN, and TCRdist sequence similarity was added when clustering was performed within HLA-allele-positive subsets. Repertoires with fewer than 30,000 or more than 120,000 public chains, plus five repertoires with anomalous nucleotide sharing, were excluded from co-occurrence clustering. TCRdb's version of the immuneACCESS table is confined to in-frame rearrangements and falls short of the full clone set. An unresolved V gene accounts for under half of the shortfall where checked; the remainder is of unknown origin. D and trimming were read from the DNA, whereas the V and J calls and clone size are those reported in that table. This sample gives 50,000 or so clones in total; under 90% of them show up just once. The ten largest clones capture roughly 3% of the sample.

According to the germline V gene, CDR1 reads SGHRS and CDR2 reads YFSETQ. Spanning cysteine to phenylalanine, the CDR3 consists of 17 amino acids. The read is trimmed to its CDR3 DNA, 51 bases read in frame from base 1. Germline trimming: 0 bases from V, 3 bases from J; junction bases outside gene matches: 6. As concerns this clone: Its antigen is currently not known. Base quality data are lacking; no much larger clone is found one base away.

The source material was PBMCs. This receptor was identified in a young woman in good health and CMV-seronegative. Recombination joined TRBV5-1 with TRBJ2-3; 11 central nucleotides agree with TRBD2. At the DNA level, the sequence is TGCGCCAGCAGCTTGGAACTAGCGGGAGATATAACAGATACGCAGTATTTT. Its protein reads: CASSLELAGDITDTQYF.